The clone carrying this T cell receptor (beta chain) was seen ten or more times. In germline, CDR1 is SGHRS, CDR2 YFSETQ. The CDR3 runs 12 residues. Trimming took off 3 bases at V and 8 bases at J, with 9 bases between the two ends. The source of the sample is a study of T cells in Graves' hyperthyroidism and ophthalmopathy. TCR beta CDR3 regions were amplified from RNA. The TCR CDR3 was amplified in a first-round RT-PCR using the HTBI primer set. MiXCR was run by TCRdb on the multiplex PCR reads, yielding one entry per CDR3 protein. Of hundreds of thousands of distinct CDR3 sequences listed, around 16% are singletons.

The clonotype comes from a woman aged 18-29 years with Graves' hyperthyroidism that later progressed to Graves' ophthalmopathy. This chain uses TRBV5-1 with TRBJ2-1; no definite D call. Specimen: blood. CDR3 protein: CASSSHTDEQFF. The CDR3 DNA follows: TGCGCCAGCAGCTCGCACACGGATGAGCAGTTCTTC.